The 28 T cell receptor beta chains below come from one sample, sequenced in a study of neurological immune-mediated disorders. TCRdb fed the 5' RACE reads into MiXCR, producing one record per CDR3 protein. In the table there are tens of thousands of distinct CDR3 sequences, 12% to 15% of which are singletons. Material for sequencing was PBMCs. The receptors originated from a woman aged 50 to 60 in good health.

This chain links TRBV14 with TRBJ2-3; D tentatively reads TRBD1 or TRBD2 (5 bases each). Germline CDR1 and CDR2: SGHDN and FVKESK. CDR3 length equals 17 residues. V was cut by 3 bases and J by 2 bases, with 18 bases left in between. The CDR3 DNA reads TGTGCCAGCAGCCACACAACGGGACCAAGGACCACAGATACGCAGTATTTT. Its translation: CASSHTTGPRTTDTQYF.

This clonotype appeared a few times. CDR3 sequence reads: CASTDFDRGNQPQHF. The CDR3 DNA reads as TGTGCCAGCACCGATTTCGACAGGGGCAATCAGCCCCAGCATTTT. The V and J genes are TRBV5-5 and TRBJ1-5; 7 nucleotides line up with TRBD1. This CDR3 has 15 amino acids. Germline loops: CDR1 SGHKS, CDR2 YYEKEE (reference sequence). The J segment lost 2 bases and the V segment lost 6 bases, leaving 8 bases of the junction unmatched.

Ten or more counts support this clonotype. The rearrangement links TRBV20-1 to TRBJ1-5; a possible D gene is TRBD1 (5 bases). This CDR3 comprises 15 residues. Trimming cost V 2 bases and J 4 bases, with 15 bases left between them. Germline V gene lookup returns CDR1 DFQATT and CDR2 SNEGSKA (reference sequence). The CDR3: CSARPSGTVNQPQHF. In DNA form, the CDR3 reads TGCAGTGCTAGACCCTCCGGGACGGTAAATCAGCCCCAGCATTTT.

The CDR3 spells CASSLGTGTDRLDTQYF. CDR3 coding DNA: TGTGCCAGCAGCTTAGGTACCGGGACAGATCGGCTGGATACGCAGTATTTT. The genes are TRBV11-3 and TRBJ2-3, with 7 positions matching TRBD1. The CDR3 runs 17 residues. V was pared by 1 base and J by 6 bases, with 13 bases of the junction left unmatched. The germline CDR1 and CDR2 sequences are SGHNT and YENEEA.

Many counts were recorded for this clonotype. The chain joins TRBV5-1 to TRBJ2-2, with TRBD2 matching over 8 bases. The CDR3 contains 16 residues. CDR1 is SGHRS and CDR2 is YFSETQ in the germline V gene. V shed 4 bases and J 5 bases; nucleotides not matched to a gene: 10. The CDR3 DNA follows: TGCGCCAGCAGCCCCATAACTAGCGGAGCTACCGGGGAGCTGTTTTTT. Translating gives CASSPITSGATGELFF.

This clonotype occurred a few times. A much larger clone differs by one base, so this may be a read error. The chain recombines TRBV5-1 with TRBJ1-2, with unresolved D. V dropped 0 bases and J dropped 7 bases, with 16 bases sitting between them. Germline V CDR1 and CDR2: SGHRS, YFSETQ. This CDR3 has 15 amino acids. The CDR3: CASSLASGQIGGYTF. CDR3 coding DNA: TGCGCCAGCAGCTTGGCCAGTGGGCAGATTGGTGGCTACACCTTC.

This clonotype showed up many times. The chain couples TRBV3-1 to TRBJ2-7, with TRBD2 identical over 10 bases. J gave up 4 bases and V 4 bases, and 4 bases lay outside the gene matches. This CDR3 comprises 14 residues. CDR1 and CDR2 (germline): LGHDT, YNNKEL (reference sequence). CDR3 residues: CASSPAGGLYEQYF. CDR3 in DNA: TGTGCCAGCAGCCCAGCGGGGGGGCTGTACGAGCAGTACTTC.

This clonotype showed up many times. The chain carries TRBV12-3 or TRBV12-4 and TRBJ2-3, with D unclear. Trimming stripped 4 bases from V and 7 bases from J, with 9 bases between. The CDR3 sequence is 12 residues long. CDR3 residues: CASSYNPNTQYF. As DNA, the CDR3 is TGTGCCAGCAGTTACAACCCTAATACGCAGTATTTT.

At least ten counts were recorded for this clonotype. The chain combines TRBV11-2 with TRBJ2-7, with a tentative D call TRBD2 (5 bases). The V end was cut by 1 base, the J end by 0 bases, with 7 bases between. The CDR3 is 14 amino acids. The germline CDR1 and CDR2 sequences are SGHAT and FQNNGV. Here the CDR3 reads CASSLAGVSYEQYF. The CDR3 DNA reads as TGTGCCAGCAGCTTAGCCGGGGTCTCCTACGAGCAGTACTTC.

V is TRBV20-1 and J is TRBJ1-1; maybe TRBD1 (5 bases). Germline CDR1 is DFQATT and CDR2 is SNEGSKA (reference sequence). The V and J ends lost 0 bases and 3 bases respectively, with 20 bases between them. The CDR3 is 17 amino acids. The CDR3 DNA is TGCAGTGCTAGAGATCCGAGGGCAGGTAGCAGGGACACTGAAGCTTTCTTT. Translation: CSARDPRAGSRDTEAFF.

This clonotype was counted at least ten times. CDR3 in DNA: TGTGCCATCAGTGAGTCGTTATCGTGGCTAAAAGTGGATCATACGCAGTATTTT. It specifies CAISESLSWLKVDHTQYF. The V gene is TRBV10-3, the J gene TRBJ2-3; D is unresolved. Germline V gene lookup returns CDR1 ENHRY and CDR2 SYGVKD. CDR3 length: 18 amino acids. Trimming stripped 0 bases from V and 7 bases from J, with 23 bases between.

This clonotype has a count of ten or more. V gene TRBV5-1 combines with J gene TRBJ2-7; D remains unclear. Trimming took 2 bases from V and 0 from J, leaving 9 bases between them. This CDR3 has 14 residues. The V gene's germline CDR1 is SGHRS and CDR2 YFSETQ. The CDR3 DNA is TGCGCCAGCAGCTTAGACGGTTTCTCCTACGAGCAGTACTTC. It is translated as CASSLDGFSYEQYF.

In its sample, this clonotype was seen many times. The chain has TRBV27 and TRBJ2-2; 13 bases are a match to TRBD2. CDR3 length: 18 residues. V trimming: 4 bases; J trimming: 7 bases; junction bases outside the gene matches: 12. Germline CDR1 reads MNHEY; CDR2 reads SMNVEV (reference sequence). The CDR3 DNA is TGTGCCAGCAGTTCCACACAACTAGCGGGGGGGCCGGACGGGGAGCTGTTTTTT. The encoded protein is CASSSTQLAGGPDGELFF.

The sample holds many counts of this clonotype. The rearrangement uses TRBV12-3 or TRBV12-4 and TRBJ1-1, with D unresolved. The V end was cut by 3 bases, the J end by 2 bases, with 10 bases between. The CDR3 consists of 14 residues. CDR3 in amino acids: CASSLFSGNTEAFF. In DNA, the CDR3 is TGTGCCAGCAGTTTGTTTTCGGGCAACACTGAAGCTTTCTTT.

There are many counts of this clonotype. The rearrangement uses TRBV20-1 and TRBJ1-4, with TRBD1 matching 8 bases. V dropped 6 bases and J dropped 3; count of bases not matched to a gene: 6. Germline lookup yields CDR1 DFQATT and CDR2 SNEGSKA (reference sequence). The CDR3 has 14 amino acids. Here the CDR3 reads CSATYRGSNEKLFF. CDR3 nucleotide sequence: TGCAGTGCAACATACAGGGGGTCTAATGAAAAACTGTTTTTT.

This clonotype was detected many times. The chain employs TRBV20-1 and TRBJ2-7; possibly TRBD2 for D (6 bases). CDR3 length equals 14 residues. CDR1 is DFQATT, CDR2 SNEGSKA, per germline (reference sequence). Trimming took off 3 bases at V and 2 bases at J, with 14 bases between the two ends. CDR3 in amino acids: CSARDYTGAYEQYF. CDR3 DNA sequence: TGCAGTGCTAGGGACTACACCGGCGCCTACGAGCAGTACTTC.

This clonotype was observed at least ten times. V usage is TRBV5-6 and J usage is TRBJ1-6; possibly TRBD1 for D (6 bases). Germline V gene sequence: CDR1 SGHDT, CDR2 YYEEEE. The V end was cut by 2 bases, the J end by 7 bases, with 10 bases between. The CDR3 contains 14 residues. CDR3 in amino acids: CASSLDRKNSPLHF. The CDR3 nucleotides are TGTGCCAGCAGCTTAGACAGGAAAAATTCACCCCTCCACTTT.

This clonotype has a count of ten or more. The chain recombines TRBV28 with TRBJ2-3; no clear D. Germline CDR1 and CDR2: MDHEN and SYDVKM. CDR3 length: 15 amino acids. The V end was cut by 4 bases, the J end by 7 bases, with 18 bases between. CDR3 sequence reads: CASSSIRTFRNTQYF. Here the CDR3 DNA reads TGTGCCAGCAGTTCCATCCGGACCTTTAGAAATACGCAGTATTTT.

V gene TRBV2 combines with J gene TRBJ1-5, with TRBD1 identical over 7 bases. Germline CDR1 SNHLY, CDR2 FYNNEI. The CDR3 is 19 residues long. Losses at the gene ends were 6 bases for V and 3 bases for J; bases not matched to a gene: 20. The CDR3, as DNA: TGTGCCAGCAGCCTGCCCCAGGGGGGACGACTGGGAATCAATCAGCCCCAGCATTTT. It encodes CASSLPQGGRLGINQPQHF. Supplemented by reference TRBV2 and TRBJ1-5, the full variable domain reads EPEVTQTPSHQVTQMGQEVILRCVPISNHLYFYWYRQILGQKVEFLVSFYNNEISEKSEIFDDQFSVERPDGSNFTLKIRSTKLEDSAMYFCASSLPQGGRLGINQPQHFGDGTRLSIL.

This clonotype was seen at least ten times. V usage is TRBV2 and J usage is TRBJ1-1; unclear D gene. Germline CDR1 is SNHLY and CDR2 is FYNNEI. V lost 3 bases to trimming and J lost 1 base, with 0 bases between them. The CDR3 is made up of 11 amino acids. The DNA of the CDR3 is TGTGCCAGCAGTGAGAACACTGAAGCTTTCTTT. It codes for CASSENTEAFF.

This clonotype was seen at least ten times. The chain recombines TRBV7-2 with TRBJ2-7, with D perhaps matching TRBD1 (6 bases). V gave up 5 bases and J gave up 4 bases, with 18 bases separating them. Germline V gene data show CDR1 as SGHTA and CDR2 as FQGNSA. This CDR3 has 15 residues. CDR3 DNA: TGTGCCAGCAGCCAGGACAGTCAGGGGTTTTACGAGCAGTACTTC. Translated, it gives CASSQDSQGFYEQYF.

This clonotype was observed many times. This rearrangement joins TRBV3-1 to TRBJ2-7; D call uncertain. Germline CDR1 and CDR2: LGHDT and YNNKEL (reference sequence). Between the trimmed V and J ends, which lost 1 base and 0 bases, there was a span of 10 bases. CDR3 size: 15 residues. In DNA form, the CDR3 reads TGTGCCAGCAGCCAAGCTCTAGTTGACTCCTACGAGCAGTACTTC. Its translation: CASSQALVDSYEQYF.

In this sample, this clonotype turned up many times. CDR3 sequence: CASSQEASRSTDTQYF. The DNA for the CDR3 is TGCGCCAGCAGCCAGGAGGCCAGCCGAAGCACAGATACGCAGTATTTT. The V gene is TRBV4-1, the J gene TRBJ2-3; possibly TRBD2 for D (5 bases). Germline V gene sequence: CDR1 MGHRA, CDR2 YSYEKL. The CDR3 sequence is 16 residues long. The V end lost 3 bases, the J end lost 0 bases, and 13 bases lay between the germline ends.

This clonotype was seen ten or more times. The chain links TRBV5-1 to TRBJ2-2; tentative D call: TRBD1 (5 bases). Germline loops: CDR1 SGHRS, CDR2 YFSETQ. The CDR3 runs 16 residues. The germline V and J ends were trimmed by 0 bases and 1 base, with 10 bases remaining between them. In DNA form, the CDR3 reads TGCGCCAGCAGCTTGGGGCATGGACAGAACACCGGGGAGCTGTTTTTT. Translation gives CASSLGHGQNTGELFF.

This clonotype was observed a few times. The rearrangement joins TRBV7-8 to TRBJ1-4; tentatively, D is TRBD1 (5 bases). CDR1 is SGHVS and CDR2 is FQNEAQ in the germline V gene. This CDR3 comprises 14 residues. The V end lost 3 bases, the J end lost 8 bases, and 13 bases lay between the germline ends. CDR3 in amino acids: CASSFGGVGEKLFF. DNA of the CDR3: TGTGCCAGCAGCTTTGGGGGTGTCGGCGAAAAACTGTTTTTT.

This clonotype was observed at least ten times. The rearrangement uses TRBV20-1 and TRBJ2-7; 10 bases map to TRBD1. The CDR3 covers 15 residues. Germline CDR1 DFQATT, CDR2 SNEGSKA (reference sequence). V gave up 4 bases and J gave up 2 bases; unmatched junction bases: 8. As DNA, the CDR3 is TGCAGTGCTAAGCTTGGGACAGGGGAGACCTACGAGCAGTACTTC. Protein sequence: CSAKLGTGETYEQYF.

Many counts were recorded for this clonotype. This rearrangement joins TRBV27 to TRBJ2-7, with D uncertain. The germline CDR1 and CDR2 sequences are MNHEY and SMNVEV (reference sequence). Trimming shortened V by 2 bases and J by 2 bases, and 13 bases separated the two germline ends. This CDR3 has 15 amino acids. CDR3 bases: TGTGCCAGCAGTTTAGGGTTGGGCAGAACCTACGAGCAGTACTTC. Translated, it gives CASSLGLGRTYEQYF.

This clonotype has a count of ten or more. The chain's CDR3 is CASSLIQGNTGELFF. CDR3 bases: TGTGCCAGCAGCTTGATACAGGGGAACACCGGGGAGCTGTTTTTT. The V gene is TRBV7-2, the J gene TRBJ2-2; the D gene is possibly TRBD1 (6 bases). V was shortened by 3 bases and J by 1 base, with 9 bases between the two germline ends. Per germline, CDR1 SGHTA and CDR2 FQGNSA. This CDR3 spans 15 amino acids.